This record covers a single T cell receptor beta chain. The target antigen is unknown. Researchers prepared the TCRbeta library using unique molecular identifiers, the study reports. TCRdb re-called the PCR reads with MiXCR, one entry per CDR3 protein. In the table there are approximately 980,000 distinct CDR3 sequences, roughly 29% of which are singletons. The data derive from a study of T-cell reconstitution after alpha-beta-depleted transplantation in children. Study-level points and caveats: Approximately two months post-transplant, alpha-beta T cells reportedly originated from several hundred expanded graft clones. Surviving recipient T cells and thymic progenitors produced the high day-60 TCRbeta diversity seen in some patients. At one year after transplant, newly produced T cells mostly accounted for T-cell counts and diversity.

The sequence was collected from a boy in the first two years of life who had a stem cell transplant for SCID, so the T cells may come from the graft donor. The sample in question was PBMCs, mostly from graft donor cells, obtained 360 days after TCRalphabeta/CD19-depleted stem cell transplant.

CDR3 region: CATSRDYLGPPDTQYF. DNA for the CDR3: TGTGCCACCAGCAGAGATTACCTTGGGCCCCCAGATACGCAGTATTTT. V gene TRBV15 combines with J gene TRBJ2-3; no clear D gene. The V gene lost 0 bases and the J gene lost 4 bases, with 14 bases spanning the gap. The germline CDR1 and CDR2 sequences are LNHNV and YYDKDF (reference sequence). This CDR3 is 16 amino acids long.